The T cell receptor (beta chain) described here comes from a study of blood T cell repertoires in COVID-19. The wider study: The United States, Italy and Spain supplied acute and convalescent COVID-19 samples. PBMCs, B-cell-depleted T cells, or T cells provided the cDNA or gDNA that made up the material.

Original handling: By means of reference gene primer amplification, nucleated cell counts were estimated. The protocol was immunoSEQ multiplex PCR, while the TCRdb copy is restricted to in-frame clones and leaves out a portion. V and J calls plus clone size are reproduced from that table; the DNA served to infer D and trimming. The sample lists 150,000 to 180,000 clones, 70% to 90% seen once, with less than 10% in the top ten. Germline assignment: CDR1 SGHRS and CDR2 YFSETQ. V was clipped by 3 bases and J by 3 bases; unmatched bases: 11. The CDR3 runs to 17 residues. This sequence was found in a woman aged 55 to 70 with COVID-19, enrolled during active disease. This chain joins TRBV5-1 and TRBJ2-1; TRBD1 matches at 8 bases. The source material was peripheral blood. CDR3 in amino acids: CASSSPKTGDRYNEQFF. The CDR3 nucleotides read TGCGCCAGCAGCTCACCCAAGACAGGGGACCGCTACAATGAGCAGTTCTTC.